A selection of T cell receptor beta chains follows, all from one sample in a study of spatial heterogeneity in lung cancer. TCRdb ran MiXCR on the 5' RACE reads and lists one entry per CDR3 protein. The sample includes about 29,000 distinct CDR3 sequences, approximately 6.5% seen only once; the top ten take about 24%. Sequenced material: lung tumor tissue, taken at surgery. The receptors here all came from a male donor with early-stage non-small cell lung cancer. Both conserved end residues are part of each CDR3.

TRBJ1-4	TRBV7-9	CASSLADRGDEKLFF
TRBJ1-5	TRBV7-2	CASRQGVEQPQHF
TRBJ2-4	TRBV12-3/TRBV12-4	CASSIGDLLNILYF
TRBJ2-7	TRBV4-1	CASSQVDTSYEQYF
TRBJ2-7	TRBV20-1	CSARATGGLYEQYF
TRBJ1-2	TRBV7-8	CASSQKNVAGGYGYTF
TRBJ2-2	TRBV6-5	CASSPVRTGGHPTGELFF
TRBJ1-2	TRBV4-3	CASSQGTGYYGYTF
TRBJ1-1	TRBV2	CASSVQGTSEAFF
TRBJ2-4	TRBV7-2	CASSLNTLNIQYF
TRBJ2-2	TRBV20-1	CSALRGRGPNTGELFF
TRBJ1-2	TRBV4-3	CASSQDRSSLGGYTF
TRBJ2-5	TRBV11-2	CASSLGLAQETQYF
TRBJ1-4	TRBV20-1	CSARGQGGVATNEKLFF
TRBJ1-1	TRBV12-3/TRBV12-4	CASSFRTGSNTEAFF
TRBJ1-6	TRBV5-1	CASSPRTPEDSPLHF
TRBJ1-2	TRBV20-1	CSASDLYGYTF
TRBJ2-5	TRBV5-1	CASSFLAGGQETQYF
TRBJ2-5	TRBV6-2/TRBV6-3	CASSFTLQETQYF
TRBJ2-1	TRBV12-3/TRBV12-4	CASSLRGTDNEQFF
TRBJ1-6	TRBV28	CASSLCPGVHPLPLHF
TRBJ1-2	TRBV5-6	CASSLAGSSYGYTF
TRBJ1-5	TRBV7-8	CASSFYQGTYSNQPQHF
TRBJ1-1	TRBV10-3	CAISPLALNTEAFF
TRBJ2-7	TRBV12-3/TRBV12-4	CASSPTGPPTRYEQYF
TRBJ1-4	TRBV15	CATSRGQAREKLFF
TRBJ2-1	TRBV27	CASSLSGRYSYNEQFF
TRBJ1-1	TRBV13	CASTQVNTEAFF
TRBJ2-1	TRBV20-1	CSARGQPKREQFF
TRBJ2-2	TRBV4-1	CASSQAGTSGGGTGELFF
TRBJ1-2	TRBV9	CASSVDPDSYYGYTF
TRBJ2-7	TRBV28	CASTLEGTYEQYF
TRBJ1-1	TRBV5-6	CASSPDRRLNTEAFF
TRBJ1-4	TRBV29-1	CSVFGVDNEKLFF
TRBJ2-3	TRBV28	CASSLAKPTQYF
TRBJ1-2	TRBV25-1	CASSVADTSGYTF
TRBJ2-3	TRBV28	CASLGSRGPTDTQYF
TRBJ1-2	TRBV28	CASSLGQGRGYTF
TRBJ1-6	TRBV7-8	CASSLEMGSPLHF
TRBJ1-2	TRBV7-8	CASSLGETGAYGYTF
TRBJ1-1	TRBV3-2	CASSQVRGTDTEAFF
TRBJ1-2	TRBV3-1	CASSQGVNYGYTF
TRBJ2-3	TRBV24-1	CATSDSSLLRGDTQYF
TRBJ2-4	TRBV20-1	CSARAASIAKNIQYF
TRBJ2-3	TRBV15	CATSTEGVDTQYF
TRBJ1-5	TRBV6-2/TRBV6-3	CASNPTGGLSNQPQHF
TRBJ2-3	TRBV28	CASRRTRATQYF
TRBJ2-5	TRBV20-1	CSAPLRTVQETQYF
TRBJ1-4	TRBV28	CASSPVRATNEKLFF
TRBJ1-4	TRBV28	CASSIIGQEKLFF
TRBJ2-5	TRBV5-1	CASSSPGAGGQETQYF
TRBJ1-1	TRBV24-1	CATSTRGDTEAFF
TRBJ1-4	TRBV27	CASSPGRPDEKLFF
TRBJ2-7	TRBV27	CASSSYRVGSYEQYF